The sample holds many counts of the clone carrying this TCR beta chain. The data were obtained in a study of T cells in Graves' hyperthyroidism and ophthalmopathy. Among ophthalmopathy patients, the Clinical Activity Score reached at least 3, the NOSPECS grade reached at least 4, and duration remained under 3 months. Patients having uncontrolled infection, another autoimmune disease, pregnancy or lactation were not included. The study based diagnoses on clinical symptoms, serum thyroxine and TRAb, thyroid ultrasound and orbital computed tomography. The source material, RNA transcripts, was used to amplify TCR beta CDR3 regions. An initial round of RT-PCR targeting the TCR CDR3 relied on the HTBI primer set. MiXCR, applied by TCRdb to the multiplex PCR reads, yields one record per CDR3 protein. The table has 500,000 to 600,000 distinct CDR3 sequences, about 20% seen once; the top ten hold about half.

Trimming took 6 bases from V and 2 from J; bases not matched to a gene: 7. Germline CDR1 reads SGHVS; CDR2 reads FQNEAQ. This CDR3 contains 14 residues. The sequencing input was blood. This TCR came from a man aged 35 to 55 with Graves' ophthalmopathy. V gene TRBV7-8 combines with J gene TRBJ2-7; 7 nucleotides line up with TRBD1. The chain's CDR3 is CASSRTGTAYEQYF. CDR3 DNA sequence: TGTGCCAGCAGTCGAACCGGGACAGCCTACGAGCAGTACTTC.